This TCR beta chain was recovered during a study of T cells in localized non-small cell lung cancer. General study results and limits: Out of the top 100 tumor clones, a median approximately 57 were seen in adjacent lung. Blood T cell density predicted longer survival; adjacent-lung clonality, shorter.

CDR3 size: 17 residues. J gave up 3 bases and V 4 bases, and 13 bases lay outside the gene matches. Germline-derived CDR1 and CDR2 are SGHVS and FNYEAQ. Generated by immunoSEQ multiplex PCR, the TCRdb table keeps only in-frame clones and is missing some. The table lists 45,000 to 50,000 clones, around 86% of them singletons. As concerns this clone: Its antigen remains unidentified.

The clonotype originates from a man aged 40 to 70 with stage II lung adenocarcinoma. This chain uses TRBV7-6 with TRBJ2-7, with TRBD1 identical over 9 bases. Sequencing was performed on PBMCs, taken before any cancer treatment. The CDR3, as DNA: TGTGCCAGCAGCTCAATAGAGAGTTGGGACAGGGACTACGAGCAGTACTTC. The encoded protein is CASSSIESWDRDYEQYF.